Presented here are 11 T cell receptor beta chains from one specimen sequenced in a study of cytomegalovirus exposure and HLA in healthy donors. The primer mix had 60 Vbeta and 13 Jbeta primers. This table comes from immunoSEQ multiplex PCR, and its TCRdb copy is limited to in-frame clones, with some not included. Among fewer than 300,000 clones listed, around 80% were seen once. Sequences were obtained from PBMCs. The receptors originated from a girl aged 2 to 9 in good health and CMV-seronegative.

The chain joins TRBV13 to TRBJ2-3, with 12 bases fitting TRBD2. Germline V lookup: CDR1 PRHDT, CDR2 FYEKMQ (reference sequence). The CDR3 has 17 residues. The V gene end was trimmed by 2 bases and the J gene end by 2 bases; junction bases not matched to a gene: 5. In nucleotides, the CDR3 is TGTGCCAGCAGCTTAAAGGGACTAGCGGGCCCCACAGATACGCAGTATTTT. Translating gives CASSLKGLAGPTDTQYF. The entire variable domain, with the rest obtained from reference TRBV13 and TRBJ2-3, is as follows: AAGVIQSPRHLIKEKRETATLKCYPIPRHDTVYWYQQGPGQDPQFLISFYEKMQSDKGSIPDRFSAQQFSDYHSELNMSSLELGDSALYFCASSLKGLAGPTDTQYFGPGTRLTVL.

The chain is built from TRBV11-2 and TRBJ2-2; D is perhaps TRBD2 (6 bases). Germline CDR1 and CDR2: SGHAT and FQNNGV. There are 16 residues in the CDR3. V was pared by 7 bases and J by 5 bases, with 20 bases between. This CDR3 reads CASTPASGAPTGELFF. CDR3 bases: TGTGCCAGCACCCCGGCGTCGGGAGCGCCTACCGGGGAGCTGTTTTTT.

This sequence joins TRBV5-4 and TRBJ2-1, with D unresolved. Germline V gene lookup returns CDR1 SGHNT and CDR2 YYREEE (reference sequence). The CDR3 extends over 11 amino acids. The V gene lost 0 bases and the J gene lost 9 bases, with 4 bases spanning the gap. The CDR3 loop is CASSLAREQFF. DNA for the CDR3: TGTGCCAGCAGCTTGGCCCGTGAGCAGTTCTTC.

This clone was counted a few times. This chain links TRBV28 with TRBJ1-2, with 9 positions matching TRBD1. The CDR3 is 13 residues long. Germline loops: CDR1 MDHEN, CDR2 SYDVKM. Trimming took 4 bases from V and 6 from J; bases not matched to a gene: 3. CDR3: CASSSGDRDGYTF. The DNA for the CDR3 is TGTGCCAGCAGTTCCGGGGACAGGGATGGCTACACCTTC.

The chain has TRBV30 and TRBJ2-5; 8 bases map to TRBD2. Germline CDR1 and CDR2: GTSNPN and SVGIG (reference sequence). CDR3 length: 13 residues. The ends lost 6 bases at V and 4 bases at J; junction bases unmatched: 7. This CDR3 is CACRPGGPETQYF. The CDR3 DNA is TGTGCCTGCCGGCCGGGGGGGCCAGAGACCCAGTACTTC. Drawing the rest from reference TRBV30 and TRBJ2-5, the complete variable domain is SQTIHQWPATLVQPVGSPLSLECTVEGTSNPNLYWYRQAAGRGLQLLFYSVGIGQISSEVPQNLSASRPQDRQFILSSKKLLLSDSGFYLCACRPGGPETQYFGPGTRLLVL.

This chain connects TRBV2 to TRBJ1-6; weak D call: TRBD1 (6 bases). The CDR3 extends over 15 amino acids. CDR1 is SNHLY, CDR2 FYNNEI, per germline. The V gene lost 6 bases and the J gene lost 5 bases, with 14 bases spanning the gap. DNA for the CDR3: TGTGCCAGCAGCCCTCCTACAGGGAATAATTCACCCCTCCACTTT. Translation gives CASSPPTGNNSPLHF.

V is TRBV7-3 and J is TRBJ2-3; the D is unclear. Germline-derived CDR1 and CDR2 are SGHTA and FQGTGA. The V and J ends lost 5 bases and 0 bases respectively, with 15 bases between them. CDR3 size: 16 residues. The CDR3 loop is CASSRHSLVSTDTQYF. The DNA for the CDR3 is TGTGCCAGCAGCCGCCACTCACTCGTGAGCACAGATACGCAGTATTTT.

The CDR3 coding sequence is TGTGCCAGCAGTGAAGCGCTGAGCACTGAAGCTTTCTTT. It yields the protein CASSEALSTEAFF. The chain is built from TRBV2 and TRBJ1-1; D unclear. V was pared by 0 bases and J by 4 bases, with 6 bases between. Germline V lookup: CDR1 SNHLY, CDR2 FYNNEI. CDR3 length: 13 amino acids. The full variable domain, in which reference TRBV2 and TRBJ1-1 provide the parts outside the CDR3, is EPEVTQTPSHQVTQMGQEVILRCVPISNHLYFYWYRQILGQKVEFLVSFYNNEISEKSEIFDDQFSVERPDGSNFTLKIRSTKLEDSAMYFCASSEALSTEAFFGQGTRLTVV.

V is TRBV28 and J is TRBJ1-2, with 8 bases fitting TRBD1. Germline V gene data show CDR1 as MDHEN and CDR2 as SYDVKM. The junction had 18 bases not matched to a gene; V was cut back by 4 bases and J by 5 bases. CDR3 length: 18 residues. CDR3 region: CASSSSGQVDLWDYGYTF. The CDR3 DNA reads as TGTGCCAGCAGTTCGTCGGGACAGGTAGACCTTTGGGATTATGGCTACACCTTC.

Note on this clone: The sample holds other DNA sequences that translate to the same CDR3. J is TRBJ1-1 and V is TRBV7-9, with a weak D call TRBD1 (6 bases). The CDR3 sequence is 12 residues long. From germline, CDR1 is SEHNR and CDR2 FQNEAQ (reference sequence). Deletions cut 6 bases from V and 8 bases from J, with 13 bases between. CDR3 bases: TGTGCCAGCAGTACAGGGTTTGCCGAAGCTTTCTTT. It is translated as CASSTGFAEAFF.

This chain uses TRBV10-1 with TRBJ1-6; 10 positions match TRBD1. This CDR3 region has 18 residues. Germline loops: CDR1 WNHNN, CDR2 SYGVQD (reference sequence). V shed 3 bases and J 6 bases; nucleotides not matched to a gene: 11. The CDR3 here is CASSDSRDRGLGNSPLHF. CDR3 nucleotide sequence: TGCGCCAGCAGTGACTCCAGGGACAGGGGATTAGGTAATTCACCCCTCCACTTT.